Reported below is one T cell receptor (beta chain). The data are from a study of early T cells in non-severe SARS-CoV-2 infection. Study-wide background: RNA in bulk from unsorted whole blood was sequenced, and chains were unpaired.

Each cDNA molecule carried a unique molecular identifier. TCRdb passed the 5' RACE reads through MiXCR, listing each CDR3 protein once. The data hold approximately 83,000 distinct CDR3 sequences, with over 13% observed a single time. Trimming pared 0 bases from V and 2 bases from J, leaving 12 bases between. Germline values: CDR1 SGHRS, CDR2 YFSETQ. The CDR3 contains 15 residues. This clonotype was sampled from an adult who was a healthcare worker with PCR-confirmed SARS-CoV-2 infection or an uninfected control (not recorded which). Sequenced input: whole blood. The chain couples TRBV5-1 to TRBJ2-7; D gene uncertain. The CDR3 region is CASSLGWAPTYEQYF. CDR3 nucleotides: TGCGCCAGCAGCTTGGGGTGGGCACCGACCTACGAGCAGTACTTC.